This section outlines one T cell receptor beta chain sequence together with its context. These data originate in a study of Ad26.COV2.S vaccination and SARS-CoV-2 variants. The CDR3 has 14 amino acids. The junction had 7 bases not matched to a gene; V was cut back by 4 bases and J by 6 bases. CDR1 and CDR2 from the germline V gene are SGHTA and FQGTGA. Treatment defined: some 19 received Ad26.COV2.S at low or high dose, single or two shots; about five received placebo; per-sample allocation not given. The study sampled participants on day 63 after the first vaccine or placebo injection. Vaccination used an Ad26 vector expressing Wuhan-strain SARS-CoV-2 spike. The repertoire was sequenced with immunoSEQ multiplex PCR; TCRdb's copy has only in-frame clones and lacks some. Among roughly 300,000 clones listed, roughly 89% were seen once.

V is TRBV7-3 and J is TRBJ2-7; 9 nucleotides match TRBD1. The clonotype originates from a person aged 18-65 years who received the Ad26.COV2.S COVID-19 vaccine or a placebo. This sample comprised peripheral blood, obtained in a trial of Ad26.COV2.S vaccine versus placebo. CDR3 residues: CASSWTGVRCEQYF. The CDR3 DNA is TGTGCCAGCAGCTGGACAGGGGTGCGTTGCGAGCAGTACTTC.